The source of this TCR beta chain is a study of blood T cell repertoires in COVID-19. Study context: Sources were T cells, B-cell-depleted T cells, or PBMCs; the material itself was cDNA or gDNA.

V was cut by 7 bases and J by 9 bases, with 13 bases left in between. The CDR3 runs 13 residues. This clone appeared a single time. TCRdb's copy holds only in-frame clones and misses some; the assay was immunoSEQ multiplex PCR. The table shows roughly 440,000 clones, with roughly 88% occurring only once. Sequenced material: peripheral blood. The chain is built from TRBV12-3 or TRBV12-4 and TRBJ1-6; D not resolved. This receptor was identified in a woman between 50 and 59 years old with COVID-19, enrolled during active disease. Written as DNA, the CDR3 is TGTGCCAGCACCGTTGTACTCGGTTCACCCCTCCACTTT. Protein product: CASTVVLGSPLHF.